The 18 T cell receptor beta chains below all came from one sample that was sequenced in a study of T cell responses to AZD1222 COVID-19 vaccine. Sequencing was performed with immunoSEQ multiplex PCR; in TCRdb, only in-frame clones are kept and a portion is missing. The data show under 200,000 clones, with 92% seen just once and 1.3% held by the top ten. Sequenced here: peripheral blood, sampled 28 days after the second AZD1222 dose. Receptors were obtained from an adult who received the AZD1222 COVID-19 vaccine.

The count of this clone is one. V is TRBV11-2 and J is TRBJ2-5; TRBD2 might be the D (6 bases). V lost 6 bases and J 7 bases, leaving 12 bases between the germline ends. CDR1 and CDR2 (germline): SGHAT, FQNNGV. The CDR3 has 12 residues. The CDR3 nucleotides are TGTGCCAGCAGTGGGGACTCCGGGACCCAGTACTTC. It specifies CASSGDSGTQYF.

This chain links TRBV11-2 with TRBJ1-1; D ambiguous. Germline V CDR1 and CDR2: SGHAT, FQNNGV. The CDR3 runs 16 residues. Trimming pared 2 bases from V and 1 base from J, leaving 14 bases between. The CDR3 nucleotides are TGTGCCAGCAGCTTATTCAGAAGCTCTGGGAACACTGAAGCTTTCTTT. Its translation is CASSLFRSSGNTEAFF.

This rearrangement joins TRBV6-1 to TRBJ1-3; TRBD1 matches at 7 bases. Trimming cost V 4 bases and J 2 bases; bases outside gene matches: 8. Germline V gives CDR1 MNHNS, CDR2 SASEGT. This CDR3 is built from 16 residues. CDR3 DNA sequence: TGTGCCAGCAGTGCCTTACAGGGGAACGCTGGAAACACCATATATTTT. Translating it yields CASSALQGNAGNTIYF.

Written as DNA, the CDR3 is TGTGCCAGCCGGGCGAGCTCCTACAATGAGCAGTTCTTC. Its translation: CASRASSYNEQFF. The J gene is TRBJ2-1, the V gene TRBV11-2; D not certain. The V end lost 8 bases, the J end lost 0 bases, and 8 bases lay between the germline ends. Germline V lookup: CDR1 SGHAT, CDR2 FQNNGV. The CDR3 loop spans 13 amino acids. Complete variable domain (other parts from reference TRBV11-2 and TRBJ2-1): EAGVAQSPRYKIIEKRQSVAFWCNPISGHATLYWYQQILGQGPKLLIQFQNNGVVDDSQLPKDRFSAERLKGVDSTLKIQPAKLEDSAVYLCASRASSYNEQFFGPGTRLTVL.

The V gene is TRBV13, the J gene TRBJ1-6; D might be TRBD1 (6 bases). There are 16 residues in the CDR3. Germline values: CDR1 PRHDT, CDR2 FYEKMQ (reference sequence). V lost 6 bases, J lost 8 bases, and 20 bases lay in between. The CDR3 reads CASRYREGGRYSPLHF. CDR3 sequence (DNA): TGTGCCAGCAGGTACAGGGAAGGGGGGAGGTATTCACCCCTCCACTTT.

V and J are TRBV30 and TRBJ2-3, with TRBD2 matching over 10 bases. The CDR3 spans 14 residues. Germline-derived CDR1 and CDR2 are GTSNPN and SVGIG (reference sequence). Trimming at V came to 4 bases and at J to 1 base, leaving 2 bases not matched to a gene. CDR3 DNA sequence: TGTGCCTGGACCGGGACTAGCGGCACAGATACGCAGTATTTT. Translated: CAWTGTSGTDTQYF.

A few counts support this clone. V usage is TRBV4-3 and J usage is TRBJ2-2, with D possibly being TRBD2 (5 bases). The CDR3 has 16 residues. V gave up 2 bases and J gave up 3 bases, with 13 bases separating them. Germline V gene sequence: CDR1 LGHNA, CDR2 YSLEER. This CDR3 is CASSQILPGYTGELFF. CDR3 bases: TGCGCCAGCAGCCAAATTCTACCGGGATACACCGGGGAGCTGTTTTTT.

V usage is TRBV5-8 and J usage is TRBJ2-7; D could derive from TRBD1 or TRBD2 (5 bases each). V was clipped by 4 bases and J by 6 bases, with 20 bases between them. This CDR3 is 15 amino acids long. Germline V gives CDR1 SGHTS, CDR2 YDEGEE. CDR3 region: CASSPRGQKKGEQYF. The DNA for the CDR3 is TGTGCCAGCAGCCCCCGGGGCCAAAAAAAGGGCGAGCAGTACTTC.

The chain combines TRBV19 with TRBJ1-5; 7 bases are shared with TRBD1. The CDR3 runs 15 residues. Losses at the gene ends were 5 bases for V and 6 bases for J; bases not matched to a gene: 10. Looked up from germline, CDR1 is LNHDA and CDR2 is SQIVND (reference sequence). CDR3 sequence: CASSRATGARQPQHF. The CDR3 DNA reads TGTGCCAGTAGTCGGGCTACAGGGGCCCGTCAGCCCCAGCATTTT.

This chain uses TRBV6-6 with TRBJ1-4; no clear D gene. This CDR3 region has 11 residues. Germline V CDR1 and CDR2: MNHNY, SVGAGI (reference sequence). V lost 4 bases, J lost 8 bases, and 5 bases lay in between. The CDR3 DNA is TGTGCCAGCAGTTTTATAGAAAAACTGTTTTTT. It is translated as CASSFIEKLFF.

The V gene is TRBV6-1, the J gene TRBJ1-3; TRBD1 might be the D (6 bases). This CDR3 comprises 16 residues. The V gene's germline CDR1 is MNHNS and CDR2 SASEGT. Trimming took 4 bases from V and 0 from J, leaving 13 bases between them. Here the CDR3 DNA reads TGTGCCAGCAGTGCCCGGACAGAGAGCTCTGGAAACACCATATATTTT. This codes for CASSARTESSGNTIYF.

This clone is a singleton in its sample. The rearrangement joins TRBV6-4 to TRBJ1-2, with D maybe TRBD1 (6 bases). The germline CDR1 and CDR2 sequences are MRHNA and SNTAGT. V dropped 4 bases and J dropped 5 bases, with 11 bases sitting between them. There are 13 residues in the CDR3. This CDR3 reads CASSGYQGYGYTF. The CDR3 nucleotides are TGTGCCAGCAGTGGCTACCAGGGGTATGGCTACACCTTC.

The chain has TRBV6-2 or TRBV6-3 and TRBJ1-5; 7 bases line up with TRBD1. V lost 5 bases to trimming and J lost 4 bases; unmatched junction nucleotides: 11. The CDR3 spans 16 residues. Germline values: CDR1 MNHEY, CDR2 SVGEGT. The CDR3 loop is CASSPQGIDNNQPQHF. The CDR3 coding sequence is TGTGCCAGCAGTCCACAGGGGATCGATAATAATCAGCCCCAGCATTTT.

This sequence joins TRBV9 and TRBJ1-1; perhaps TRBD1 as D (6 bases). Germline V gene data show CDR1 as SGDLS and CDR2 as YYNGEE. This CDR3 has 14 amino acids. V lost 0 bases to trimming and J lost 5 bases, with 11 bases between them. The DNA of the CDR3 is TGTGCCAGCAGCGTAGACAGGGCAGTTACTGAAGCTTTCTTT. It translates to CASSVDRAVTEAFF.

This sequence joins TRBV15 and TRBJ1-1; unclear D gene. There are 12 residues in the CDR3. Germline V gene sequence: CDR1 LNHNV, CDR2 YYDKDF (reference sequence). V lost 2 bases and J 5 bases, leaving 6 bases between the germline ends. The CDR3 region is CATSRFRTEAFF. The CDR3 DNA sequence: TGTGCCACCAGCAGATTTCGAACTGAAGCTTTCTTT.

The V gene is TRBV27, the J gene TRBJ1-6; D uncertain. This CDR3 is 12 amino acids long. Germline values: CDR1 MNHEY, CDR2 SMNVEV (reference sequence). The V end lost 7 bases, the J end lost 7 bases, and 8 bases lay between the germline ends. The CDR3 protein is CASMGRNSPLHF. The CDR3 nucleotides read TGTGCCAGCATGGGTCGGAATTCACCCCTCCACTTT.

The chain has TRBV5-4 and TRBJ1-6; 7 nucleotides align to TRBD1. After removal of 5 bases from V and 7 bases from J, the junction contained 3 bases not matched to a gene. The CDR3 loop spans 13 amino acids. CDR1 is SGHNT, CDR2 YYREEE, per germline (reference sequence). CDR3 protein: CASRWDSNSPLHF. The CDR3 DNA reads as TGTGCCAGCAGGTGGGACAGCAATTCACCCCTCCACTTT.

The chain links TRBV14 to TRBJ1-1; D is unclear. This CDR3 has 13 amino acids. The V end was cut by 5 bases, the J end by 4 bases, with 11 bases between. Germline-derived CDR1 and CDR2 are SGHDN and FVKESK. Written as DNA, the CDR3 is TGTGCCAGCAGCTACACGGTGGGCACTGAAGCTTTCTTT. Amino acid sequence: CASSYTVGTEAFF. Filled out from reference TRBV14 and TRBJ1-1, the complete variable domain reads EAGVTQFPSHSVIEKGQTVTLRCDPISGHDNLYWYRRVMGKEIKFLLHFVKESKQDESGMPNNRFLAERTGGTYSTLKVQPAELEDSGVYFCASSYTVGTEAFFGQGTRLTVV.